This is a list of T cell receptor beta chains from one sample in a study of CD8+ T cells in alopecia areata. Assay: immunoSEQ multiplex PCR; the TCRdb copy retains only in-frame clones and omits some. The sample shows over 200,000 clones, about 60% of them seen only once. The sequencing used CD4+ T cells sorted from blood, collected at week 0. The receptors originated from a human donor with alopecia areata. The CDR3 runs from the conserved cysteine through the conserved F or W. The D gene is left open where the match is weak. A row's size may be missing; if present it is once, few, many or a size class.

CDR3 length	D gene	V gene	clone size	J gene	CDR3 protein	CDR3 DNA
13	.	TRBV30	few	TRBJ1-1	CAWSTLFRAEAFF	TGTGCCTGGAGTACCCTGTTCAGAGCTGAAGCTTTCTTT
14	.	TRBV7-2	.	TRBJ1-1	CASSLGGGSPEAFF	TGTGCCAGCAGCTTAGGGGGAGGGTCCCCTGAAGCTTTCTTT
14	.	TRBV11-2	.	TRBJ2-1	CASSFQDRSNEQFF	TGTGCCAGCAGCTTCCAGGATAGAAGTAATGAGCAGTTCTTC
14	.	TRBV4-1	.	TRBJ1-2	CASSQGGFNYGYTF	TGCGCCAGCAGCCAAGGGGGCTTCAACTATGGCTACACCTTC
16	.	TRBV6-5	.	TRBJ2-1	CASSYSSGGNPREQFF	TGTGCCAGCAGTTACTCCTCTGGCGGGAATCCGAGGGAGCAGTTCTTC
14	.	TRBV2	.	TRBJ2-6	CASRYVSGANVLTF	TGTGCCAGCCGTTACGTCTCTGGGGCCAACGTCCTGACTTTC
15	TRBD1	TRBV29-1	few	TRBJ1-5	CSVGQGAGSNQPQHF	TGCAGCGTTGGTCAGGGGGCCGGGAGCAATCAGCCCCAGCATTTT
13	.	TRBV11-2	few	TRBJ2-1	CASSLSVSQEQFF	TGTGCCAGCAGCTTATCTGTGTCCCAAGAGCAGTTCTTC
13	.	TRBV27	few	TRBJ1-1	CASSFHVGTEAFF	TGTGCCAGCAGTTTCCACGTTGGCACTGAAGCTTTCTTT
15	.	TRBV12-5	.	TRBJ2-7	CASVPGTMGPYEQYF	TGTGCTAGTGTTCCCGGGACAATGGGTCCCTACGAGCAGTACTTC
13	.	TRBV4-1	few	TRBJ1-4	CASSQVPGLKLFF	TGCGCCAGCAGCCAAGTGCCCGGGCTGAAACTGTTTTTT
16	TRBD2	TRBV18	few	TRBJ2-3	CASSPRRGATSDTQYF	TGTGCCAGCTCACCACGGCGGGGGGCTACCTCAGATACGCAGTATTTT
15	TRBD1	TRBV6-5	few	TRBJ2-1	CASRHIGTGHNEQFF	TGTGCCAGTCGACATATCGGGACAGGGCACAATGAGCAGTTCTTC
13	.	TRBV19	few	TRBJ1-4	CATAGPSNEKLFF	TGTGCCACCGCGGGACCGAGTAATGAAAAACTGTTTTTT
16	.	TRBV2	.	TRBJ2-4	CASSDTGGLAKNIQYF	TGTGCCAGCAGTGACACGGGTGGACTAGCCAAAAACATTCAGTACTTC
12	.	TRBV30	.	TRBJ2-6	CAWSTGANVLTF	TGTGCCTGGAGCACCGGGGCCAACGTCCTGACTTTC
14	TRBD1	TRBV6-5	.	TRBJ1-1	CASSYRDRATEAFF	TGTGCCAGCAGTTACAGGGACAGGGCCACTGAAGCTTTCTTT
13	.	TRBV27	.	TRBJ2-7	CASSFGRFYEQYF	TGTGCCAGCAGTTTCGGGCGGTTCTACGAGCAGTACTTC
13	.	TRBV7-3	.	TRBJ1-3	CASSVDNRNTIYF	TGTGCCAGCAGCGTTGACAATAGGAACACCATATATTTT
13	TRBD1	TRBV29-1	.	TRBJ2-7	CSGVLTGAYEQYF	TGCAGCGGCGTCCTTACAGGGGCCTACGAGCAGTACTTC
14	TRBD2	TRBV5-1	.	TRBJ2-1	CASSSLRGGNEQFF	TGCGCCAGCAGCTCCCTCCGGGGGGGCAATGAGCAGTTCTTC
13	.	TRBV7-8	.	TRBJ2-1	CASSSGQHNEQFF	TGTGCCAGCAGCTCAGGACAGCACAATGAGCAGTTCTTC
11	TRBD2	TRBV29-1	few	TRBJ2-3	CSRRERDTQYF	TGCAGCCGGCGGGAGAGAGATACGCAGTATTTT
13	.	TRBV18	.	TRBJ2-7	CASSPQGWNEQYF	TGTGCCAGCTCACCGCAGGGATGGAACGAGCAGTACTTC
11	.	TRBV30	.	TRBJ1-1	CAWGQTTEAFF	TGTGCCTGGGGCCAAACCACTGAAGCTTTCTTT
12	.	TRBV30	.	TRBJ1-5	CAWSMKFQPQHF	TGTGCCTGGAGTATGAAGTTTCAGCCCCAGCATTTT
14	TRBD1	TRBV29-1	few	TRBJ2-7	CSVLKGDRGYEQYF	TGCAGCGTCCTTAAGGGGGACAGGGGATACGAGCAGTACTTC
17	.	TRBV4-1	.	TRBJ1-5	CASSQDQGGYSNQPQHF	TGCGCCAGCAGCCAAGATCAAGGCGGCTATAGCAATCAGCCCCAGCATTTT
12	.	TRBV5-1	.	TRBJ1-2	CASSLAMGGYTF	TGCGCCAGCAGCTTGGCCATGGGTGGCTACACCTTC
11	.	TRBV20-1	.	TRBJ2-5	CSVITSETQYF	TGCAGTGTTATTACCTCGGAGACCCAGTACTTC
14	.	TRBV29-1	.	TRBJ2-7	CSAAGFWDSYEQYF	TGCAGCGCCGCCGGATTCTGGGACTCCTACGAGCAGTACTTC
10	.	TRBV20-1	once	TRBJ1-1	CSAPETEAFF	TGCAGTGCCCCTGAGACTGAAGCTTTCTTT
13	.	TRBV2	.	TRBJ1-4	CASSLRINEKLFF	TGTGCCAGCAGTTTAAGGATTAATGAAAAACTGTTTTTT
12	.	TRBV7-9	many	TRBJ2-1	CASSPSGDEQFF	TGTGCCAGCAGCCCCAGTGGGGATGAGCAGTTCTTC
12	.	TRBV29-1	few	TRBJ2-7	CSARLAGYEQYF	TGCAGCGCACGTCTTGCGGGCTACGAGCAGTACTTC
16	.	TRBV11-2	many	TRBJ1-1	CASSLGLRERNTEAFF	TGTGCCAGCAGCTTAGGTCTGAGAGAACGGAACACTGAAGCTTTCTTT
14	.	TRBV15	.	TRBJ1-5	CATSDGQNNQPQHF	TGTGCCACCAGCGACGGACAGAACAATCAGCCCCAGCATTTT
12	.	TRBV7-9	.	TRBJ2-7	CASSRGQQQQYF	TGTGCCAGCAGCCGAGGACAGCAACAGCAGTACTTC
14	TRBD1	TRBV19	once	TRBJ2-3	CASSPGTGEDTQYF	TGTGCCAGTAGTCCGGGGACAGGGGAAGATACGCAGTATTTT
16	TRBD1	TRBV5-6	few	TRBJ1-5	CASSFKGAPSNQPQHF	TGTGCCAGCAGCTTCAAGGGGGCGCCGAGCAATCAGCCCCAGCATTTT
13	TRBD1	TRBV29-1	few	TRBJ1-5	CSVTGGLNQPQHF	TGCAGCGTCACAGGGGGATTGAATCAGCCCCAGCATTTT
16	TRBD1	TRBV29-1	few	TRBJ2-3	CSVYDTGTGSTDTQYF	TGCAGCGTCTACGACACAGGGACAGGAAGCACAGATACGCAGTATTTT
13	.	TRBV18	.	TRBJ2-5	CASSPGTQETQYF	TGTGCCAGCTCACCAGGAACACAAGAGACCCAGTACTTC
13	.	TRBV6-5	.	TRBJ2-1	CASSAPGAHEQFF	TGTGCCAGCAGTGCCCCTGGGGCCCATGAGCAGTTCTTC
16	TRBD1	TRBV6-1	few	TRBJ2-2	CASSALDRGFTGELFF	TGTGCCAGCAGTGCTCTGGACAGGGGTTTCACCGGGGAGCTGTTTTTT
15	TRBD1	TRBV11-2	.	TRBJ2-4	CASSLGTGGKNIQYF	TGTGCCAGCAGCTTAGGGACAGGTGGGAAAAACATTCAGTACTTC
12	.	TRBV30	.	TRBJ2-7	CAWSDQGYEQYF	TGTGCCTGGAGTGATCAGGGCTACGAGCAGTACTTC